This T cell receptor (beta chain) was profiled in a study of naive and memory T cell subsets. Study-level points and caveats: From naive to CM, EM and EMRA, diversity decreased and Gini increased. Naive and memory repertoire findings lacked a ground truth for validation.

An equimolar mix of two oligonucleotides served as the beta constant-region primer for TRBC1 and TRBC2. Nested alpha and beta constant-region primers with the SP2 primer drove four PCR rounds on ligated cDNA. From the UMI-ligation and nested PCR reads, TCRdb called clonotypes with MiXCR, one entry per CDR3 protein. Of 80,000 or so distinct CDR3 sequences listed, 9% were seen once; the top ten hold over 1%. Germline CDR1 and CDR2: SQVTM and ANQGSEA. V shed 5 bases and J 2 bases; nucleotides not matched to a gene: 6. This CDR3 has 15 residues. This clonotype was seen a few times. The target antigen is unknown.

The chain carries TRBV29-1 and TRBJ2-3, with TRBD2 matching over 11 bases. The sequence was collected from a human donor in good health. The specimen sequenced was naive CD8+ T cells from blood. This CDR3 is CSVLAGGNTTDTQYF. CDR3 DNA: TGCAGCGTTCTAGCGGGGGGAAACACCACAGATACGCAGTATTTT.